This passage covers 17 T cell receptor beta chains from one sample sequenced in a study of CD8 T cells in ankylosing spondylitis. One entry per CDR3 protein results from TCRdb running MiXCR on the 5' RACE reads. This sample carries some 240,000 distinct CDR3 sequences, around 7.8% of them seen once, and the ten largest clones take 6.5% to 7%. Sequencing was carried out using blood, either unsorted or a sorted T cell fraction (not recorded which). Source of these receptors: a male donor with ankylosing spondylitis or in good health (not recorded which).

This clonotype has at least ten counts. The chain recombines TRBV7-9 with TRBJ2-1; either TRBD1 or TRBD2 may fit D (5 bases each). This CDR3 spans 16 amino acids. Per the germline V gene, CDR1 is SEHNR and CDR2 is FQNEAQ (reference sequence). V was clipped by 10 bases and J by 0 bases, with 19 bases between them. The CDR3 reads CATSIGTGLSYNEQFF. DNA for the CDR3: TGTGCCACCTCGATTGGGACGGGCCTCTCCTACAATGAGCAGTTCTTC.

This clonotype was seen ten or more times. The chain carries TRBV4-3 and TRBJ2-7; D may be TRBD1 (6 bases). The CDR3 spans 15 residues. Germline assignment: CDR1 LGHNA and CDR2 YSLEER. V was clipped by 3 bases and J by 0 bases, with 12 bases between them. The CDR3 reads CASSQNRASSYEQYF. As DNA, the CDR3 is TGCGCCAGCAGCCAGAACAGGGCAAGCTCCTACGAGCAGTACTTC.

This clonotype was picked up many times. The genes are TRBV9 and TRBJ2-1; the D is unclear. Trimming stripped 3 bases from V and 9 bases from J, with 10 bases between. CDR3 length equals 12 residues. Germline V gene sequence: CDR1 SGDLS, CDR2 YYNGEE. CDR3 DNA: TGTGCCAGCAGCGCACGCATGAGTGAGCAGTTCTTC. Encoded protein: CASSARMSEQFF.

This clonotype was seen repeatedly, ten times or more. One junction end disagrees with the germline gene, perhaps due to a read error. The chain has TRBV7-7 and TRBJ2-2; a weak D match, TRBD1 (6 bases). There are 14 residues in the CDR3. Germline values: CDR1 SSHAT, CDR2 FNYEAQ (reference sequence). CDR3 DNA sequence: TGTGCTAGCAGCACAGGGCCGTACACCGGGGAGCTGTTTTTT. This codes for CASSTGPYTGELFF.

This clonotype was detected ten times or more. The chain employs TRBV30 and TRBJ1-4; 7 nucleotides agree with TRBD1. The germline gives CDR1 GTSNPN, CDR2 SVGIG (reference sequence). V shed 2 bases and J 7 bases; nucleotides not matched to a gene: 1. The length of the CDR3 is 12 residues. CDR3 in DNA: TGTGCCTGGAGTAGGGGGCCTGAAAAACTGTTTTTT. Protein product: CAWSRGPEKLFF.

This clonotype was observed many times. J is TRBJ2-7 and V is TRBV9, with D possibly TRBD2 on 6 matching bases. Deletions cut 4 bases from V and 2 bases from J, with 16 bases between. This CDR3 is 15 amino acids long. Germline-derived CDR1 and CDR2 are SGDLS and YYNGEE. As DNA, the CDR3 is TGTGCCAGCAGCCCTCAGCCGACTAGAACCTACGAGCAGTACTTC. Protein product: CASSPQPTRTYEQYF. The full variable domain, completed using reference TRBV9 and TRBJ2-7, is DSGVTQTPKHLITATGQRVTLRCSPRSGDLSVYWYQQSLDQGLQFLIQYYNGEERAKGNILERFSAQQFPDLHSELNLSSLELGDSALYFCASSPQPTRTYEQYFGPGTRLTVT.

There are many counts of this clonotype. In nucleotides, the CDR3 is TGTGCCAGCAGCGTGGGTAGCGGAACTTTAGATACGCAGTATTTT. Residues: CASSVGSGTLDTQYF. The chain couples TRBV9 to TRBJ2-3; a possible D gene is TRBD2 (6 bases). Germline V gives CDR1 SGDLS, CDR2 YYNGEE. This CDR3 has 15 residues. The V and J ends lost 2 bases and 5 bases respectively, with 15 bases between them.

This clonotype occurred a few times. The rearrangement uses TRBV5-1 and TRBJ2-1, with D unclear. This CDR3 spans 14 amino acids. Trimming took off 0 bases at V and 9 bases at J, with 13 bases between the two ends. The V gene's germline CDR1 is SGHRS and CDR2 YFSETQ. The CDR3 protein is CASSLAGQVGEQFF. CDR3 bases: TGCGCCAGCAGCTTGGCCGGGCAGGTGGGTGAGCAGTTCTTC.

V usage is TRBV5-5 and J usage is TRBJ2-1; D is ambiguous. CDR1 is SGHKS, CDR2 YYEKEE, per germline (reference sequence). Trimming removed 7 bases at V and 0 bases at J, with 2 bases between. The CDR3 extends over 11 amino acids. The CDR3 here is CASASYNEQFF. The DNA for the CDR3 is TGTGCCAGCGCCTCCTACAATGAGCAGTTCTTC.

This clonotype appeared many times. The V and J genes are TRBV12-3 or TRBV12-4 and TRBJ2-3; 8 bases agree with TRBD2. Germline trimming cut 5 bases from V and 9 bases from J; bases unmatched to any gene: 10. The CDR3 is made up of 14 amino acids. CDR3 in amino acids: CASSGGAGVSTQYF. CDR3 nucleotides: TGTGCCAGCAGTGGCGGAGCGGGAGTTAGCACGCAGTATTTT.

This clonotype turned up a few times. The chain joins TRBV18 to TRBJ2-1; D gene ambiguous. Germline loops: CDR1 KGHSH, CDR2 LQKENI. The CDR3 consists of 13 residues. V was shortened by 3 bases and J by 5 bases, with 8 bases between the two germline ends. The CDR3 DNA reads TGTGCCAGCTCACCCGGGTCAAACAATGAGCAGTTCTTC. Amino acids: CASSPGSNNEQFF.

The CDR3 DNA reads as TGCAGTGCTAGACCTACAGGGGGCACTGAAGCTTTCTTT. Protein sequence: CSARPTGGTEAFF. The J gene is TRBJ1-1, the V gene TRBV20-1; 8 bases are a match to TRBD1. CDR1 DFQATT and CDR2 SNEGSKA come from the germline V gene (reference sequence). V lost 2 bases to trimming and J lost 4 bases; unmatched junction nucleotides: 3. The CDR3 loop spans 13 amino acids.

This rearrangement joins TRBV29-1 to TRBJ1-2; TRBD1 matches 7 bases. The CDR3 spans 16 residues. Germline V gene lookup returns CDR1 SQVTM and CDR2 ANQGSEA. V lost 4 bases, J lost 2 bases, and 13 bases stayed unmatched. The CDR3 DNA sequence: TGCAGCGTTGCCTCGTCCGGGACAGAGGGGAACTATGGCTACACCTTC. Protein: CSVASSGTEGNYGYTF.

This clonotype was observed many times. The rearrangement joins TRBV15 to TRBJ1-1; D is unclear. Trimming left V 6 bases short and J 6 bases short, with 17 bases between. The CDR3 contains 14 residues. Germline CDR1 LNHNV, CDR2 YYDKDF (reference sequence). The CDR3 spells CATRDRSGYAEAFF. The CDR3 coding sequence is TGTGCCACCAGGGACCGGTCCGGGTACGCTGAAGCTTTCTTT.

This clonotype was seen many times. This chain links TRBV10-3 with TRBJ1-5; no clear D gene. The CDR3 consists of 13 residues. CDR1 is ENHRY, CDR2 SYGVKD, per germline. V lost 8 bases and J lost 0, with 8 bases in between. CDR3 sequence: CAIASDSNQPQHF. CDR3 in DNA: TGTGCCATCGCCAGTGATAGCAATCAGCCCCAGCATTTT.

This clonotype was recorded many times. The V and J genes are TRBV29-1 and TRBJ2-1; the D gene is possibly TRBD2 (5 bases). The germline V gene has CDR1 SQVTM and CDR2 ANQGSEA. The V end was cut by 3 bases, the J end by 6 bases, with 18 bases between. The CDR3 has 15 residues. For the CDR3, the DNA is TGCAGCGTTGATGGCGCGCCTCAGAGGGCCAATGAGCAGTTCTTC. It yields the protein CSVDGAPQRANEQFF.

This clonotype was detected ten times or more. This rearrangement joins TRBV7-3 to TRBJ1-1; the D gene is possibly TRBD1 (6 bases). The CDR3 length is 15 residues. V dropped 0 bases and J dropped 4 bases, with 12 bases sitting between them. Germline loops: CDR1 SGHTA, CDR2 FQGTGA. CDR3 bases: TGTGCCAGCAGCTTAACGTTGGGGGCCGGCACTGAAGCTTTCTTT. Encoded protein: CASSLTLGAGTEAFF.